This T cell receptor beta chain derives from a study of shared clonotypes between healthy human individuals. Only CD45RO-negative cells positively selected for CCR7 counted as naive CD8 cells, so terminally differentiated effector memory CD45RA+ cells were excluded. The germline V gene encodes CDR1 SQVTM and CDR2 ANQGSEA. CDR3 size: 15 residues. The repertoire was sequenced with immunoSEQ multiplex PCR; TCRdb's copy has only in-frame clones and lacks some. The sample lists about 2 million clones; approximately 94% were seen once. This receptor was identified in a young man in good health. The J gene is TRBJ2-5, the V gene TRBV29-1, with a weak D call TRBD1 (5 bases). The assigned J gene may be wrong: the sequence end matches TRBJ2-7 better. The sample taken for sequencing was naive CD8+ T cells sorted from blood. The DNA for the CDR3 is TGCAGCGTTGAAGACAGGGCCCCCCCTCACTACGAGCAGTACTTC. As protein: CSVEDRAPPHYEQYF.